One sample yielded the 7 T cell receptor beta chains listed below, sequenced in a study of blood T cells in healthy people across ages (dated by TCRdb to between 2014 and 2017). Library creation used 5' RACE. The listed sequencing device is Illumina HiSeq 2500. A second PCR of about 6 to 11 cycles was run with a J-beta primer mix and a sample-barcoded 5' primer. TCRdb reworked the public reads: Q25 trimming with fastp, MiXCR clone assembly, productive beta chains retained. Rows with a matching CDR3 protein are joined into one entry that keeps the most common DNA and genes. The sample table records hundreds of thousands of distinct CDR3 sequences; under 55% of these occur just once. The ten largest clones add up to about a fifth of the sample. Material: blood. The receptors here all came from a man aged 60-69 years in good health.

The CDR3 nucleotides read TGCGCCAGCAGCCAAGATATAGGGAACTATGGCTACACCTTC. Protein sequence: CASSQDIGNYGYTF. The J gene is TRBJ1-2, the V gene TRBV4-1; D not resolved. V lost 0 bases and J 2 bases, leaving 7 bases between the germline ends. Germline loops: CDR1 MGHRA, CDR2 YSYEKL. CDR3 length: 14 amino acids.

CDR3 DNA sequence: TGTGCCAGCAGTTCACGTAGCGGGGGCACCGGGGAGCTGTTTTTT. It yields the protein CASSSRSGGTGELFF. The genes are TRBV6-6 and TRBJ2-2; 9 nucleotides align to TRBD2. Trimming took 4 bases from V and 4 from J; bases not matched to a gene: 4. This CDR3 comprises 15 residues. The germline V gene encodes CDR1 MNHNY and CDR2 SVGAGI (reference sequence).

The chain combines TRBV20-1 with TRBJ2-1; a possible D gene is TRBD2 (7 bases). CDR3 length: 16 residues. The V end was cut by 1 base, the J end by 7 bases, with 20 bases between. CDR1 is DFQATT, CDR2 SNEGSKA, per germline (reference sequence). As DNA, the CDR3 is TGCAGTGCTAGAGGCCTAGTGGGGGGGGCCGGGAATGAGCAGTTCTTC. This codes for CSARGLVGGAGNEQFF.

This clonotype has a handful of counts. This sequence joins TRBV7-3 and TRBJ2-3; maybe TRBD2 (5 bases). CDR3 length equals 14 residues. The germline V and J ends were trimmed by 2 bases and 5 bases, with 11 bases remaining between them. Germline lookup yields CDR1 SGHTA and CDR2 FQGTGA. Here the CDR3 DNA reads TGTGCCAGCAGCTTACGACAACGGGGAGATACGCAGTATTTT. This sequence encodes CASSLRQRGDTQYF.

This rearrangement joins TRBV11-3 to TRBJ2-4; no firm D call. The end of the DNA fits TRBJ2-7 better, so the J call may be wrong. The germline V gene encodes CDR1 SGHNT and CDR2 YENEEA. The CDR3 contains 14 residues. The DNA of the CDR3 is TGTGCCAGCAGCTTATCGTATACAACTTACGAGCAGTACTTC. Residues: CASSLSYTTYEQYF.

This chain uses TRBV6-5 with TRBJ1-2; D not certain. The CDR3 spans 13 residues. The V gene's germline CDR1 is MNHEY and CDR2 SVGAGI. Trimming shortened V by 11 bases and J by 0 bases, and 13 bases separated the two germline ends. CDR3 in DNA: TGTGCCGCCAGAGAACCGACTAACTATGGCTACACCTTC. Its protein product is CAAREPTNYGYTF.

The V gene is TRBV5-1, the J gene TRBJ2-3; 8 bases agree with TRBD2. The CDR3 runs to 15 residues. CDR1 and CDR2 from the germline V gene are SGHRS and YFSETQ. J gave up 0 bases and V 4 bases, and 4 bases lay outside the gene matches. CDR3 sequence reads: CASSDGTSSTDTQYF. DNA of the CDR3: TGCGCCAGCAGCGACGGGACTAGTAGCACAGATACGCAGTATTTT.